This T cell receptor (beta chain) was captured by sequencing in a study of metastatic and nonmetastatic thyroid tumors. In the case of this clone: The target antigen is unknown.

The study, taken as a whole, reports: Malignant tumors reportedly showed significantly higher TCR beta diversity than benign nodules in both blood and tumor.

The entire patient cohort was treatment-naive prior to thyroid surgery. TCRdb reprocessed the PCR reads via MiXCR. The table shows around 42,000 clones, with 11% occurring only once. The CDR3 consists of 13 residues. The germline gives CDR1 MNHNS, CDR2 SASEGT. Losses at the gene ends were 5 bases for V and 7 bases for J; bases not matched to a gene: 6. The TCR comes from a female donor with papillary thyroid cancer or a benign thyroid nodule (not recorded which). Some clones in this sample may be carry-over from other donors' samples. The specimen sequenced was blood. The chain recombines TRBV6-1 with TRBJ1-2; the match to TRBD1 covers 8 bases. Written as DNA, the CDR3 is TGTGCCAGCAGTAAGACAGGGGATAGTGGCTACACCTTC. It specifies CASSKTGDSGYTF.